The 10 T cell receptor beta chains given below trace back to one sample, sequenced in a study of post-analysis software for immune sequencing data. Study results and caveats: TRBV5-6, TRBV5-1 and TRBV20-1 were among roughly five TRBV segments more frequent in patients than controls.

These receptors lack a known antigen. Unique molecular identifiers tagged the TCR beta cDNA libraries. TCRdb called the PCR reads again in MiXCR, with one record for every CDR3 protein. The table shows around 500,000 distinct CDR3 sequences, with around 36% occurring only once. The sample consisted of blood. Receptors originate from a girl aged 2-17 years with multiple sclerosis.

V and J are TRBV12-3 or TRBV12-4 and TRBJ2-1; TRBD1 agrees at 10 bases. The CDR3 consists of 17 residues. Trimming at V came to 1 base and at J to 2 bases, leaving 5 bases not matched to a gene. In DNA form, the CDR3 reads TGTGCCAGCAGTTTAGTTCTTGGGACAGGGGCCTACAATGAGCAGTTCTTC. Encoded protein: CASSLVLGTGAYNEQFF.

The CDR3 is CASSQDGGGGETQYF. In DNA form, the CDR3 reads TGTGCCAGCAGCCAAGATGGAGGGGGCGGCGAGACCCAGTACTTC. V gene TRBV4-2 combines with J gene TRBJ2-7; D perhaps matches TRBD1 (7 bases). The DNA end is more similar to TRBJ2-5, so the J call may be wrong. The CDR3 has 15 residues. Germline V gene sequence: CDR1 LGHNA, CDR2 YNFKEQ.

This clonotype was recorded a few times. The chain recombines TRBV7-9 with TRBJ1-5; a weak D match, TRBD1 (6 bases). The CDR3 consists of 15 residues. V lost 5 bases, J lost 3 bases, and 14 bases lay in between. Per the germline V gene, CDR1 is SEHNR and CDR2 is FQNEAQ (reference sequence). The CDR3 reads CASSGTGNDNQPQHF. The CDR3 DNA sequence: TGTGCCAGCAGCGGCACAGGGAATGACAATCAGCCCCAGCATTTT. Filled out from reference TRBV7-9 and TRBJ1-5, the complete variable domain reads DTGVSQNPRHKITKRGQNVTFRCDPISEHNRLYWYRQTLGQGPEFLTYFQNEAQLEKSRLLSDRFSAERPKGSFSTLEIQRTEQGDSAMYLCASSGTGNDNQPQHFGDGTRLSIL.

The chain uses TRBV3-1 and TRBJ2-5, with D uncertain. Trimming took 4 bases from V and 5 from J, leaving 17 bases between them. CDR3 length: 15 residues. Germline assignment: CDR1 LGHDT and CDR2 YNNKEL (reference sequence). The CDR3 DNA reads TGTGCCAGCAGCCGCACAAGATCAGACCGGGAGACCCAGTACTTC. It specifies CASSRTRSDRETQYF.

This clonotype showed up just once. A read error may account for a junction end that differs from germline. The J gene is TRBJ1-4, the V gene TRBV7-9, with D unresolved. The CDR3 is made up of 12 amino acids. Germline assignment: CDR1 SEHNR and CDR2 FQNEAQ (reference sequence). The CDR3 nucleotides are TGTGCCAGCAGTCGAAGTCATGAAGAACTGTTTTTT. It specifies CASSRSHEELFF.

Here the CDR3 reads CATSSDSYEQYF. CDR3 bases: TGTGCCACCAGCAGTGACAGCTACGAGCAGTACTTC. The genes are TRBV15 and TRBJ2-7; perhaps TRBD1 as D (5 bases). Germline V gene sequence: CDR1 LNHNV, CDR2 YYDKDF (reference sequence). CDR3 length equals 12 residues. Trimming shortened V by 3 bases and J by 3 bases, and 6 bases separated the two germline ends. Together with reference TRBV15 and TRBJ2-7, the CDR3 gives the full variable domain: DAMVIQNPRYQVTQFGKPVTLSCSQTLNHNVMYWYQQKSSQAPKLLFHYYDKDFNNEADTPDNFQSRRPNTSFCFLDIRSPGLGDTAMYLCATSSDSYEQYFGPGTRLTVT.

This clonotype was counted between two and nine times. In DNA form, the CDR3 reads TGTGCCAGCATCCCGGCGGGGGGGAATAGCAATGAGCAGTTCTTC. This codes for CASIPAGGNSNEQFF. The chain recombines TRBV12-3 or TRBV12-4 with TRBJ2-1; 9 bases are a match to TRBD2. Losses at the gene ends were 7 bases for V and 6 bases for J; bases not matched to a gene: 10. This CDR3 has 15 residues.

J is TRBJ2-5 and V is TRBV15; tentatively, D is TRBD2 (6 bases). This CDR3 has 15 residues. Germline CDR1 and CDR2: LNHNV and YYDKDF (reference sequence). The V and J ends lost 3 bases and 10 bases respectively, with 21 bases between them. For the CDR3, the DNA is TGTGCCACCAGCAGGGCATGGGGAGGCTCCAACATCCAGTACTTC. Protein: CATSRAWGGSNIQYF.

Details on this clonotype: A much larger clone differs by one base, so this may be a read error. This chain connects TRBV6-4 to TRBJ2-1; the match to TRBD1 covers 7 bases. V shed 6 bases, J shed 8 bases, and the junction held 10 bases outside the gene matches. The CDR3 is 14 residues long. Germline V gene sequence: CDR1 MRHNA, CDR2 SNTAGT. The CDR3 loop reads CASSQGGMGYEQFF. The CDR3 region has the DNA TGTGCCAGCAGCCAAGGGGGCATGGGCTATGAGCAGTTCTTC.

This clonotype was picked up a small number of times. The CDR3 reads CASSNPGPIMGKEQFF. DNA for the CDR3: TGTGCCAGCAGTAACCCAGGACCCATAATGGGTAAGGAGCAGTTCTTC. V gene TRBV12-3 or TRBV12-4 combines with J gene TRBJ2-1; D is unclear. Trimming shortened V by 5 bases and J by 10 bases, and 24 bases separated the two germline ends. The CDR3 extends over 16 amino acids.